This T cell receptor (beta chain) is drawn from a study of radiotherapy plus CTLA-4 blockade in lung cancer (dated by TCRdb to the late 2010s). In terms of the full investigation: Objective responses were observed in more than 15% of enrolled patients, and disease control was achieved in 25% to 35%.

The CDR3 sequence holds 12 residues, the cysteine and phenylalanine included. The DNA shown is the 36-base CDR3, in frame from base 1. CDR1 SGHVS and CDR2 FNYEAQ were looked up in the germline V gene. The V and J ends are trimmed by 4 bases and 12 bases, leaving 10 bases between them. The library was generated by the immunoSEQ multiplex PCR assay. The table comes from immuneACCESS by way of TCRdb, which keeps in-frame sequences with V and J called. Part of the clones is missing from these tables; in studies checked, under half for an unresolved V gene and the rest for unknown reasons. This sample comprises some 71,000 clones, around 76% of them detected only once. The top ten constitute 16% of the sample. In regard to this clone: The specificity of this receptor is unknown. No base-level quality is on record; no much larger clone is a single base apart.

The study tested focal radiation therapy combined with CTLA-4 blockade (ipilimumab) in patients with chemo-refractory metastatic non-small-cell lung cancer. Study-wide conclusions, independent of this receptor: The strongest predictors of response, as reported, were early dynamic changes in blood T cell clones along with a rise in serum interferon-beta after radiation. After treatment with radiotherapy and ipilimumab, TCR clones that originated in tumors expanded in peripheral blood.

The source material was peripheral blood, sampled from a patient treated with radiotherapy plus ipilimumab. The rearrangement joined TRBV7-6 to TRBJ1-6, with the identity of the D gene unclear. The TCR was taken from a human donor with non-small cell lung cancer whose response to radiotherapy plus ipilimumab could not be evaluated. Some clones in this sample may be carry-over from other donors' samples. The CDR3 amino acid sequence is: CASSSWGEPLHF. The DNA sequence follows: TGTGCCAGCAGCTCATGGGGAGAACCCCTCCACTTT.